This T cell receptor beta chain was captured in a study of control samples from healthy donors and cancer patients. Profiled with immunoSEQ multiplex PCR; TCRdb holds only in-frame clones, not every one. In the table there are 100,000 to 150,000 clones, 80% to 90% of which are singletons. V was cut by 5 bases and J by 3 bases, with 11 bases left in between. The CDR3 has 15 residues. Germline values: CDR1 LNHDA, CDR2 SQIVND (reference sequence). The specimen sequenced was blood. This TCR came from a man aged 55 to 70 in good health. The chain recombines TRBV19 with TRBJ2-6; D ambiguous. The chain's CDR3 is CASSVERSGANVLTF. CDR3 bases: TGTGCCAGTAGTGTCGAAAGGAGTGGGGCCAACGTCCTGACTTTC.